This entry features one T cell receptor beta chain sequence. The sample belongs to a study of tumor-infiltrating lymphocytes in oesophageal squamous cell carcinoma. V was cut by 2 bases and J by 0 bases, with 12 bases left in between. The CDR3 sequence is 16 residues long. Germline V lookup: CDR1 SGHAT, CDR2 FQNNGV. TCRdb independently ran MiXCR on the PCR reads; one entry per CDR3 protein. The repertoire holds some 25,000 distinct CDR3 sequences, with under 50% as singletons. The sequencing input was esophageal tumor tissue. The clonotype was recovered from a male donor with esophageal squamous cell carcinoma. The genes are TRBV11-2 and TRBJ2-3; D gene uncertain. The CDR3 is CASSLRPDGSTDTQYF. Here the CDR3 DNA reads TGTGCCAGCAGCTTACGCCCGGACGGAAGCACAGATACGCAGTATTTT.